This is a list of T cell receptor beta chains from one sample in a study of blood T cell repertoires in COVID-19. Clones were sequenced by immunoSEQ multiplex PCR, and TCRdb holds only the in-frame ones, with some missing. Among fewer than 300,000 clones, around 85% were seen once, and the ten largest hold more than 1.1%. Sequenced sample: peripheral blood. The origin of the receptors is a human donor with COVID-19, enrolled during active disease. The donor label of this sample is uncertain. The CDR3 runs from the conserved cysteine through the conserved F or W. The D gene is left open where the match is weak. Only some rows state a clone size, as once, few, many or a class for expanded clones.

TGCGCCAGCAGCGGGGTCGGGACAGGGCGCTACGAGCAGTACTTC CASSGVGTGRYEQYF . TRBJ2-7 TRBV5-1 TRBD1
TGTGCCAGTAGTGCCTCCGGGACAGGGATTGAGCAGTTCTTC CASSASGTGIEQFF . TRBJ2-1 TRBV19 TRBD1
TGTGCCAGCAGCCCCTTAACTCCAACTGAAGCTTTCTTT CASSPLTPTEAFF few TRBJ1-1 TRBV6-5 .
TGTGCCAGCAGTGGGTATTCCTATGGTGAGCAGTTCTTC CASSGYSYGEQFF . TRBJ2-1 TRBV2 .
TGTGCCAGCAGCTACGGACAGGCCGCCAACAATGAGCAGTTCTTC CASSYGQAANNEQFF . TRBJ2-1 TRBV11-1 TRBD1
TGTGCCAGCAGTCCCGACAGGGGCAATTCACCCCTCCACTTT CASSPDRGNSPLHF . TRBJ1-6 TRBV28 TRBD1
TGCGCCAGCAGCCCGACAGGGGAGTTTCACGAGCAGTACTTC CASSPTGEFHEQYF . TRBJ2-7 TRBV5-1 TRBD1
TGTGCCAGCAGCTTTAGCGGGAGGAGGAACGAGCAGTACTTC CASSFSGRRNEQYF . TRBJ2-7 TRBV7-2 TRBD2
TGTGCCAGCAGCGTAGGTGGGGCCCCCAATCAGCCCCAGCATTTT CASSVGGAPNQPQHF . TRBJ1-5 TRBV9 .
TGCGCCAGCAGCTTGGACGGGCAAGGACTTCAGCCCCAGCATTTT CASSLDGQGLQPQHF few TRBJ1-5 TRBV5-1 .
TGTGCCACCAGCAGGGGCGCAGGGACCTATAATTCACCCCTCCACTTT CATSRGAGTYNSPLHF . TRBJ1-6 TRBV15 .
TGTGCCAGCAGTGAATTTTCCGGGGAGTATGGCTACACCTTC CASSEFSGEYGYTF . TRBJ1-2 TRBV2 .
TGTGCCAGTCGGTTGACAGGGACGAGAGAGCCCCAGCATTTT CASRLTGTREPQHF once TRBJ1-5 TRBV19 TRBD1
TGTGCCAGCAGCCCGGGGGGGACAGGGAGGTCCTACGAGCAGTACTTC CASSPGGTGRSYEQYF few TRBJ2-7 TRBV11-2 .
TGTGCCAGCAGTGATACGGGGGAGGGCCTGCATGAGCAGTTCTTC CASSDTGEGLHEQFF . TRBJ2-1 TRBV25-1 TRBD2
TGTGCCAGTTTCGGTCCCTATAATTCACCCCTCCACTTT CASFGPYNSPLHF . TRBJ1-6 TRBV6-5 .
TGTGCCAGCAGTTTAGGGCAGGTTAAAAAACTGTTTTTT CASSLGQVKKLFF . TRBJ1-4 TRBV28 .
TGTGCCAGCAGCCAAGATCCGGTTCCCGGGGAGCTGTTTTTT CASSQDPVPGELFF . TRBJ2-2 TRBV3-1/TRBV3-2 .
TGTGCCAGCAGCTTAGCTGGGACAGATCGCTACGAGCAGTACTTC CASSLAGTDRYEQYF . TRBJ2-7 TRBV7-2 TRBD1
TGTGCCAGCAGTGATGGACTAGCGGGAGGGGTTCGGTATGAGCAGTTCTTC CASSDGLAGGVRYEQFF . TRBJ2-1 TRBV2 TRBD2
TGCGCCAGCAGCTTGGACGGGACAGGGGCGTTTGAGCAGTTCTTC CASSLDGTGAFEQFF . TRBJ2-1 TRBV5-1 TRBD1
TGTGCCAGCAGCTTGGGGCAGGGAGGTGAAAAACTGTTTTTT CASSLGQGGEKLFF . TRBJ1-4 TRBV5-8 .
TGTGCCATCAGTGAGGGGGCAGGGGGCCGAGAGACCCAGTACTTC CAISEGAGGRETQYF . TRBJ2-5 TRBV10-3 TRBD1
TGTGCCAGCAGCCTCTTCCCAGGAAAGTCTTTCTTT CASSLFPGKSFF . TRBJ1-1 TRBV6-2/TRBV6-3 .
TGCAGCGGAAGTTGGAGCACCGGGGAGCTGTTTTTT CSGSWSTGELFF . TRBJ2-2 TRBV29-1 .
TGTGCCAGCACCTCAAGGGGACTAAGAGACACCGGGGAGCTGTTTTTT CASTSRGLRDTGELFF . TRBJ2-2 TRBV7-8 TRBD2
TGTGCCAGCAGCTTGGTGGGACTAGCCCACGAGCAGTACTTC CASSLVGLAHEQYF . TRBJ2-7 TRBV5-6 TRBD2
TGTGCCAGTAGCCCCTCTGCCCGCGTGACAGGGGAGGTGGGGAACACTGAAGCTTTCTTT CASSPSARVTGEVGNTEAFF . TRBJ1-1 TRBV9 TRBD1
TGTGCCAGCAGTGAATCGCGGACAGCTAACACTGAAGCTTTCTTT CASSESRTANTEAFF . TRBJ1-1 TRBV2 .
TGTGCCAGCAGTCCGGGGACTAGCGGGAGGGTGCAGTACTTC CASSPGTSGRVQYF . TRBJ2-7 TRBV28 TRBD2
TGTGCCAGCTCTGCCTCAGGTGATACGCAGTATTTT CASSASGDTQYF . TRBJ2-3 TRBV18 .
TGTGCCAGCTATCAGGGGGGGCCCCAGCATTTT CASYQGGPQHF . TRBJ1-5 TRBV28 TRBD1
TGTGCCACCAGTGGTCAGGGGACCTCCAGCTCCTACAATGAGCAGTTCTTC CATSGQGTSSSYNEQFF . TRBJ2-1 TRBV24-1 .
. CASSKVGRGAGANVLTF . TRBJ2-6 TRBV21-1 .
TGTGCCAGCAGTCACCGGGCAACTAATGAAAAACTGTTTTTT CASSHRATNEKLFF . TRBJ1-4 TRBV28 .
TGTGCCAGTAGTATCCTAGCGGGAGTGGCCAATGAGCAGTTCTTC CASSILAGVANEQFF . TRBJ2-1 TRBV19 TRBD2
TGTGCCAGCAGCCACCTAGCGGGAGGGCCTGTGGAGACCCAGTACTTC CASSHLAGGPVETQYF . TRBJ2-5 TRBV3-1/TRBV3-2 TRBD2
TGTGCCAGTAGTATACTACCCGGACAGGGGGTCACCGGGGAGCTGTTTTTT CASSILPGQGVTGELFF . TRBJ2-2 TRBV19 TRBD1
TGTGCCAGCAGCTTAGCGCTCGGGACTAGCGGACTCAAGCAGTACTTC CASSLALGTSGLKQYF . TRBJ2-7 TRBV7-8 TRBD2
TGTGCCAGCAGCTTAGGGGCCCCTTACAGAACTGGAAACACCATATATTTT CASSLGAPYRTGNTIYF . TRBJ1-3 TRBV7-8 .
TGTGCCAGCAGTCCCACCAGGGCGGACACCCTCTATGGCTACACCTTC CASSPTRADTLYGYTF . TRBJ1-2 TRBV27 .